The 27 T cell receptor beta chains reported below all come from one sample, sequenced in a study of shared clonotypes between healthy human individuals. Produced via immunoSEQ multiplex PCR; TCRdb's table is partial and in-frame only. The table lists about 2 million clones, about 95% of them singletons, with roughly 1.1% in the top ten. Positively selected for CCR7, the CD45RO-negative cells used as naive CD8 cells excluded terminally differentiated effector memory CD45RA+ cells. Specimen: naive CD8+ T cells sorted from blood. The receptors derive from a man between 18 and 35 years old in good health.

The chain carries TRBV29-1 and TRBJ2-1, with TRBD1 matching 7 bases. This CDR3 spans 16 amino acids. Germline V gene lookup returns CDR1 SQVTM and CDR2 ANQGSEA. The V gene end was trimmed by 5 bases and the J gene end by 5 bases; junction bases not matched to a gene: 15. CDR3 in DNA: TGCAGCGTTAATTCCCTGAGAGGGGGCGAGCACAATGAGCAGTTCTTC. Its protein is CSVNSLRGGEHNEQFF.

The V and J genes are TRBV29-1 and TRBJ2-7, with D possibly being TRBD1 or TRBD2 (6 bases each). Germline lookup yields CDR1 SQVTM and CDR2 ANQGSEA. The CDR3 runs 14 residues. Trimming shortened V by 0 bases and J by 3 bases, and 12 bases separated the two germline ends. CDR3 coding DNA: TGCAGCGTTGAAGAGACAGGAGGGAACTACGAGCAGTACTTC. This sequence encodes CSVEETGGNYEQYF.

The chain uses TRBV5-1 and TRBJ2-7; 11 positions agree with TRBD2. The germline V gene encodes CDR1 SGHRS and CDR2 YFSETQ. The CDR3 length is 14 residues. J lost 4 bases, V lost 4 bases, and 4 bases had no gene match. CDR3 loop: CASSISGREYEQYF. In DNA form, the CDR3 reads TGCGCCAGCAGCATTAGCGGGAGGGAGTACGAGCAGTACTTC. Combining the CDR3 with reference TRBV5-1 and TRBJ2-7 gives the whole variable domain KAGVTQTPRYLIKTRGQQVTLSCSPISGHRSVSWYQQTPGQGLQFLFEYFSETQRNKGNFPGRFSGRQFSNSRSEMNVSTLELGDSALYLCASSISGREYEQYFGPGTRLTVT.

CDR3 sequence reads: CASGLSLGGSYEQYF. The CDR3 region has the DNA TGTGCTAGTGGTTTGTCCCTGGGGGGTAGCTACGAGCAGTACTTC. V gene TRBV12-5 combines with J gene TRBJ2-7, with TRBD2 as a possible D gene (6 bases). The V gene lost 2 bases and the J gene lost 3 bases, with 14 bases spanning the gap. There are 15 residues in the CDR3. Germline values: CDR1 LGHNT, CDR2 FRNRAP.

The chain joins TRBV7-9 to TRBJ2-3; D unclear. The germline CDR1 and CDR2 sequences are SEHNR and FQNEAQ (reference sequence). V was shortened by 5 bases and J by 0 bases, with 12 bases between the two germline ends. CDR3 size: 15 residues. The chain's CDR3 is CASSHELRSTDTQYF. For the CDR3, the DNA is TGTGCCAGCAGCCATGAGTTGCGGAGCACAGATACGCAGTATTTT.

A single count supports this clone. V and J are TRBV11-2 and TRBJ2-1, with 9 bases fitting TRBD2. The germline CDR1 and CDR2 sequences are SGHAT and FQNNGV. With 5 bases clipped from V and 1 base from J, the junction kept 3 bases outside the gene matches. CDR3 size: 15 residues. The CDR3 sequence is CASSILAGSYNEQFF. The CDR3, as DNA: TGTGCCAGCAGCATACTAGCGGGTTCCTACAATGAGCAGTTCTTC.

A remark on this clone: Other DNA variants within this sample encode the same CDR3. The rearrangement joins TRBV6-5 to TRBJ2-7; weak D call: TRBD1 (5 bases). The germline CDR1 and CDR2 sequences are MNHEY and SVGAGI. V gave up 0 bases and J gave up 2 bases, with 14 bases separating them. The CDR3 spans 16 residues. The CDR3 protein is CASSYSTGQVTYEQYF. The CDR3 region has the DNA TGTGCCAGCAGTTACTCGACCGGACAAGTAACCTACGAGCAGTACTTC.

CDR3 bases: TGCGCCAGCAGCCATCCCCAGGGGGCTGGGAACACTGAAGCTTTCTTT. Translation gives CASSHPQGAGNTEAFF. The chain combines TRBV4-1 with TRBJ1-1; TRBD1 aligns across 8 bases. The germline V gene encodes CDR1 MGHRA and CDR2 YSYEKL. V trimming: 3 bases; J trimming: 1 base; junction bases outside the gene matches: 7. The CDR3 covers 16 residues.

This chain links TRBV30 with TRBJ2-3; 10 bases match TRBD1. The V gene's germline CDR1 is GTSNPN and CDR2 SVGIG (reference sequence). With 5 bases clipped from V and 1 base from J, the junction kept 3 bases outside the gene matches. This CDR3 spans 14 amino acids. The DNA for the CDR3 is TGTGCCTGGGACGGACAGGGGGGCACAGATACGCAGTATTTT. Encoded protein: CAWDGQGGTDTQYF.

The chain has TRBV4-3 and TRBJ2-5, with D perhaps TRBD1 (6 bases). Germline V gene data show CDR1 as LGHNA and CDR2 as YSLEER. The germline V and J ends were trimmed by 0 bases and 8 bases, with 10 bases remaining between them. This CDR3 contains 13 residues. The CDR3 sequence is CASSQDYRETQYF. The CDR3 nucleotides are TGCGCCAGCAGCCAAGATTACAGGGAAACCCAGTACTTC.

This clone occurred once. The V and J genes are TRBV7-2 and TRBJ2-5; D is unresolved. Trimming took off 4 bases at V and 0 bases at J, with 9 bases between the two ends. The germline CDR1 and CDR2 sequences are SGHTA and FQGNSA. This CDR3 has 14 residues. The CDR3 DNA reads as TGTGCCAGCAGCTCCGCCGTGTACCAAGAGACCCAGTACTTC. As protein: CASSSAVYQETQYF.

The chain has TRBV28 and TRBJ1-3; tentative D call: TRBD1 (5 bases). Germline CDR1 is MDHEN and CDR2 is SYDVKM. Trimming left V 6 bases short and J 3 bases short, with 12 bases between. The CDR3 spans 14 residues. The DNA for the CDR3 is TGTGCCAGCAGCGCTCAGGGATTTGGAAACACCATATATTTT. This translates into CASSAQGFGNTIYF.

Note on this clone: Other DNA sequences of this sample code for an identical CDR3. This chain connects TRBV12-5 to TRBJ1-2; the D is unclear. Per germline, CDR1 LGHNT and CDR2 FRNRAP. Between the trimmed V and J ends, which lost 6 bases and 5 bases, there was a span of 10 bases. The CDR3 runs 12 residues. As DNA, the CDR3 is TGTGCTAGTGGGCTGTCGGGGTATGGCTACACCTTC. Residues: CASGLSGYGYTF.

The rearrangement links TRBV7-8 to TRBJ2-1, with 14 bases that match TRBD2. The CDR3 length is 20 residues. Germline CDR1 SGHVS, CDR2 FQNEAQ. V lost 4 bases and J lost 6; bases outside the gene matches: 17. CDR3 region: CASSWRLAGGYGPQGNEQFF. In nucleotides, the CDR3 is TGTGCCAGCAGCTGGAGACTAGCGGGAGGGTACGGCCCCCAGGGCAATGAGCAGTTCTTC.

This rearrangement joins TRBV7-2 to TRBJ1-3; D is uncertain. CDR3 length: 13 residues. Germline V lookup: CDR1 SGHTA, CDR2 FQGNSA. Trimming took 1 base from V and 3 from J, leaving 4 bases between them. The CDR3: CASSLEGGNTIYF. The CDR3 coding sequence is TGTGCCAGCAGCTTAGAAGGTGGAAACACCATATATTTT.

The V call is TRBV7-9, the J call TRBJ2-7; 12 nucleotides line up with TRBD1. The germline V gene encodes CDR1 SEHNR and CDR2 FQNEAQ (reference sequence). This CDR3 is 15 amino acids long. V dropped 3 bases and J dropped 5; count of bases not matched to a gene: 5. The CDR3, as DNA: TGTGCCAGCAGCTTCGGGACAGGGGGCAGGGACGAGCAGTACTTC. This gives the protein CASSFGTGGRDEQYF.

This sequence joins TRBV4-2 and TRBJ2-5; 7 bases are shared with TRBD1. Per the germline V gene, CDR1 is LGHNA and CDR2 is YNFKEQ. The V and J ends lost 2 bases and 5 bases, in that order; junction bases with no gene match: 5. This CDR3 spans 14 amino acids. The CDR3 coding sequence is TGTGCCAGCAGCCAAACGACAGGGCGGGAGACCCAGTACTTC. Its protein is CASSQTTGRETQYF.

The rearrangement links TRBV6-5 to TRBJ2-2; the D is unclear. Germline V gene lookup returns CDR1 MNHEY and CDR2 SVGAGI. The V end lost 6 bases, the J end lost 4 bases, and 12 bases lay between the germline ends. This CDR3 region has 14 residues. The CDR3 reads CASRPADATGELFF. CDR3 in DNA: TGTGCCAGCAGACCCGCAGACGCCACCGGGGAGCTGTTTTTT.

This chain joins TRBV6-5 and TRBJ2-7, with D maybe TRBD2 (5 bases). The CDR3 has 13 residues. The V gene lost 10 bases and the J gene lost 4 bases, with 17 bases spanning the gap. Per germline, CDR1 MNHEY and CDR2 SVGAGI. CDR3 nucleotides: TGTGCCACCCGCCCCCGGGGATCATACGAGCAGTACTTC. Translating gives CATRPRGSYEQYF.

This rearrangement joins TRBV7-9 to TRBJ2-1, with TRBD2 as a possible D gene (6 bases). The CDR3 totals 15 residues. Trimming shortened V by 4 bases and J by 3 bases, and 13 bases separated the two germline ends. CDR1 and CDR2 from the germline V gene are SEHNR and FQNEAQ (reference sequence). CDR3 bases: TGTGCCAGCAGCTCTAGCGCGAACGGCTACAATGAGCAGTTCTTC. It is translated as CASSSSANGYNEQFF.

The chain couples TRBV2 to TRBJ1-1, with D unclear. Per germline, CDR1 SNHLY and CDR2 FYNNEI. Trimming removed 2 bases from V and 8 bases from J, with 15 bases in between. There are 14 residues in the CDR3. CDR3 region: CASSELSTGNEAFF. The CDR3 DNA is TGTGCCAGCAGTGAATTGTCTACGGGTAACGAAGCTTTCTTT.

This clone came up a few times. The V and J genes are TRBV7-9 and TRBJ2-7; D unclear. Germline CDR1 and CDR2: SEHNR and FQNEAQ (reference sequence). Trimming pared 0 bases from V and 6 bases from J, leaving 9 bases between. The CDR3 has 13 amino acids. The CDR3 DNA reads as TGTGCCAGCAGCTTAGCCGCGGCGCTCGAGCAGTACTTC. Translating gives CASSLAAALEQYF.

As concerns this clone: The sample carries other DNA sequences with the same CDR3. V gene TRBV4-3 combines with J gene TRBJ2-1; D unresolved. The germline V and J ends were trimmed by 1 base and 4 bases, with 5 bases remaining between them. The CDR3 extends over 13 amino acids. Per the germline V gene, CDR1 is LGHNA and CDR2 is YSLEER. In DNA form, the CDR3 reads TGCGCCAGCAGCCAAGGCTCTTACAATGAGCAGTTCTTC. Protein product: CASSQGSYNEQFF.

The chain recombines TRBV27 with TRBJ1-1, with D hard to call. The CDR3 loop spans 13 amino acids. With 2 bases removed from V and 4 bases from J, the gap between germline ends came to 8 bases. Looked up from germline, CDR1 is MNHEY and CDR2 is SMNVEV (reference sequence). The CDR3 loop is CASSLEGSTEAFF. CDR3 coding DNA: TGTGCCAGCAGTTTAGAAGGGAGCACTGAAGCTTTCTTT.

This rearrangement joins TRBV7-9 to TRBJ2-5; weak D call: TRBD2 (6 bases). Trimming left V 3 bases short and J 4 bases short, with 15 bases between. The CDR3 totals 15 residues. CDR1 and CDR2 from the germline V gene are SEHNR and FQNEAQ (reference sequence). The CDR3 nucleotides read TGTGCCAGCAGCTTTTGGGGGGAGGCTCGAGAGACCCAGTACTTC. Translated: CASSFWGEARETQYF.

The rearrangement links TRBV27 to TRBJ2-2, with 11 bases that match TRBD2. The CDR3 contains 15 residues. Germline CDR1 is MNHEY and CDR2 is SMNVEV (reference sequence). Trimming took 7 bases from V and 4 from J; bases not matched to a gene: 5. The CDR3 region has the DNA TGTGCCAGCACTAGCGGGGGGCGTTCCACCGGGGAGCTGTTTTTT. Translated, it gives CASTSGGRSTGELFF.

The table lists this clone with a count of one. Within the sample, other DNA sequences also encode this same CDR3. The rearrangement uses TRBV2 and TRBJ1-1, with 8 bases that match TRBD1. Per germline, CDR1 SNHLY and CDR2 FYNNEI. This CDR3 comprises 13 residues. Trimming cost V 6 bases and J 5 bases; bases outside gene matches: 5. The CDR3 nucleotides read TGTGCCAGCAGAGCAGGGGGCTGGACTGAAGCTTTCTTT. Translation: CASRAGGWTEAFF.